This T cell receptor (beta chain) was retrieved from a study of blood T cell repertoires in COVID-19. For the study at large: Some COVID-19 samples were acute and others convalescent; all came from the United States, Italy and Spain. PBMCs, B-cell-depleted T cells, or T cells were the source of the cDNA or gDNA that made up the material.

This CDR3 comprises 13 residues. Germline-derived CDR1 and CDR2 are SQVTM and ANQGSEA. Trimming cost V 4 bases and J 3 bases, with 13 bases left between them. As handled by the study authors: Using reference gene primer amplification, nucleated cell counts were estimated. Some clones are missing from TCRdb's copy, which holds only in-frame ones; the method was immunoSEQ multiplex PCR. V and J calls plus clone size are reproduced from that table; the DNA served to infer D and trimming. The table lists about 180,000 clones, 80% to 90% of them singletons. This sequence originates from a man between 50 and 59 years old with active or convalescent COVID-19. V usage is TRBV29-1 and J usage is TRBJ2-7, with a tentative D call TRBD1 (6 bases). Sequencing was carried out using peripheral blood. The CDR3 DNA reads as TGCAGCGTTGTATTGACAGGTAACTACGAGCAGTACTTC. It yields the protein CSVVLTGNYEQYF.